The subject of this entry is one TCR beta chain. This sample stems from a study of cytomegalovirus exposure and HLA in healthy donors. The study ran its PCR with 60 Vbeta and 13 Jbeta primers. TCRdb's table, derived via immunoSEQ multiplex PCR, lists solely in-frame clones and lacks some. Among approximately 150,000 clones listed, 87% were seen once. V trimming: 2 bases; J trimming: 6 bases; junction bases outside the gene matches: 6. There are 14 residues in the CDR3. CDR1 is MDHEN, CDR2 SYDVKM, per germline. The clonotype originates from a woman in her twenties or thirties in good health and CMV-seronegative. The sequenced sample consisted of PBMCs. The chain has TRBV28 and TRBJ2-7, with TRBD1 matching 8 bases. Here the CDR3 reads CASSLIRGRREQYF. The CDR3 DNA sequence: TGTGCCAGCAGTTTAATCAGGGGGCGCCGCGAGCAGTACTTC.